The clone carrying this T cell receptor (beta chain) occurred many times. The antigen is not known. TCRdb reanalysed the RT-PCR reads using MiXCR and keeps one entry per CDR3 protein. The sample holds about 700,000 distinct CDR3 sequences, 12% to 15% seen once. This specimen belongs to a study of response to subunit inactivated influenza vaccine. Study-wide results and caveats: Authors suggested each seasonal flu vaccination may recruit only limited numbers of new T cells.

Germline V lookup: CDR1 MNHNS, CDR2 SASEGT. Trimming removed 2 bases from V and 8 bases from J, with 12 bases in between. The length of the CDR3 is 13 residues. The TCR sequence derives from a man aged 50-59 years who received an inactivated influenza vaccine. This chain uses TRBV6-1 with TRBJ1-2; D ambiguous. This specimen was PBMCs from blood, taken less than 15 days before vaccination. As DNA, the CDR3 is TGTGCCAGCAGTGAAACCGGGGTCCGAGGCTACACCTTC. As protein: CASSETGVRGYTF.